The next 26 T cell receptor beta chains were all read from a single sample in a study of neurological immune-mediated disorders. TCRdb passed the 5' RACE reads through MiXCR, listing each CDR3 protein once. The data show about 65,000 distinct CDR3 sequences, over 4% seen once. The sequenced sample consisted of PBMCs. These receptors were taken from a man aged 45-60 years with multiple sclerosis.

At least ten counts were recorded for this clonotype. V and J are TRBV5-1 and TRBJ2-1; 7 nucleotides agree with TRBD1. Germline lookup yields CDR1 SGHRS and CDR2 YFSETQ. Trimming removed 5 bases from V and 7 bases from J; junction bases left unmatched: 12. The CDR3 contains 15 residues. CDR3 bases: TGCGCCAGCAGTAAGAGACAGGGCTTTGTGAATGAGCAGTTCTTC. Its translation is CASSKRQGFVNEQFF.

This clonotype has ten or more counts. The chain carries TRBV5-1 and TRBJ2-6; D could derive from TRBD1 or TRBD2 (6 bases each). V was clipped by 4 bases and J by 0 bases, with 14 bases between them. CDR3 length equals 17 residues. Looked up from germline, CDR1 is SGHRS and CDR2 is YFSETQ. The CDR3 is CASSGGTTFSGANVLTF. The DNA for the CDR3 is TGCGCCAGCAGCGGCGGGACAACTTTCTCTGGGGCCAACGTCCTGACTTTC.

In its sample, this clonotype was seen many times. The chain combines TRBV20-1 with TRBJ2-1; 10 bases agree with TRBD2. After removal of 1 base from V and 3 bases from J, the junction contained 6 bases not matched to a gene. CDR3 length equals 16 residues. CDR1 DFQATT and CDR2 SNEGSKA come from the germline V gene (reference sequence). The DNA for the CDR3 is TGCAGTGCTAGAGGCTTACTAGCGGGAAGCTACAATGAGCAGTTCTTC. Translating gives CSARGLLAGSYNEQFF.

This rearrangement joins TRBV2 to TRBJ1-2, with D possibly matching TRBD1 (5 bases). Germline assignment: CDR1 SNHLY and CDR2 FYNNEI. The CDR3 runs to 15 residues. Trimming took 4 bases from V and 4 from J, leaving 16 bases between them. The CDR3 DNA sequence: TGTGCCAGCAGTGCCCGGACAAGCACCGCCTATGGCTACACCTTC. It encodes CASSARTSTAYGYTF.

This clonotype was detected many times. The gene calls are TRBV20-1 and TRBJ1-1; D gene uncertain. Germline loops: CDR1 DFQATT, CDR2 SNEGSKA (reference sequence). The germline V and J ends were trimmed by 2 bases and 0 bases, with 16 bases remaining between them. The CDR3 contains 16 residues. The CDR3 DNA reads TGCAGTGCTAGACCCCGCGGGTGGGCCTTGAACACTGAAGCTTTCTTT. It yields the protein CSARPRGWALNTEAFF.

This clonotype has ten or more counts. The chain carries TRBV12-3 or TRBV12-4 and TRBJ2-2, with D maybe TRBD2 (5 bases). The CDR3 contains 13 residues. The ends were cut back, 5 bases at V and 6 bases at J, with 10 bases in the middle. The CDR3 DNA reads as TGTGCCAGCAGTGGAACTAGGCCCGGGGAGCTGTTTTTT. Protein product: CASSGTRPGELFF.

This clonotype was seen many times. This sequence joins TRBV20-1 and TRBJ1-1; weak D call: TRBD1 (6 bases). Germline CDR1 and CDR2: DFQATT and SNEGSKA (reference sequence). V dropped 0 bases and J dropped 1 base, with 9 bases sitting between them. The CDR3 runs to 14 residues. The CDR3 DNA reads TGCAGTGCTAGAGACCCCAGGGGGAACACTGAAGCTTTCTTT. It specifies CSARDPRGNTEAFF.

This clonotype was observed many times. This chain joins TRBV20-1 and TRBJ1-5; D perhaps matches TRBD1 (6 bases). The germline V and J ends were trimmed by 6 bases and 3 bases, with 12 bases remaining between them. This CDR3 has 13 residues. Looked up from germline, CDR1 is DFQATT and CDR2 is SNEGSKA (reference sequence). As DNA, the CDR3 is TGCAGTGCAAAAAGACAGGACAATCAGCCCCAGCATTTT. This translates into CSAKRQDNQPQHF.

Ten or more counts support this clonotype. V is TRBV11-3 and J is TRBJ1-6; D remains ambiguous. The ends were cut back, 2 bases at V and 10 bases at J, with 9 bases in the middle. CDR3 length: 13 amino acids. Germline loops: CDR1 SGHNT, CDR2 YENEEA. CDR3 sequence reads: CASSLCAPSPLHF. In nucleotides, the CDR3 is TGTGCCAGCAGCTTATGCGCACCGTCACCCCTCCACTTT.

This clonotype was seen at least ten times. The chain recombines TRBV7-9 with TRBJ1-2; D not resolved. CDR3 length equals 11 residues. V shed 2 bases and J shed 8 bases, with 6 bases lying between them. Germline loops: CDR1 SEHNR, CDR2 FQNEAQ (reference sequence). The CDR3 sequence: CASSLKSGYTF. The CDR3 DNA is TGTGCCAGCAGCTTAAAGTCCGGCTACACCTTC. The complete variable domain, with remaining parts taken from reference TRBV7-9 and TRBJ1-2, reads DTGVSQNPRHKITKRGQNVTFRCDPISEHNRLYWYRQTLGQGPEFLTYFQNEAQLEKSRLLSDRFSAERPKGSFSTLEIQRTEQGDSAMYLCASSLKSGYTFGSGTRLTVV.

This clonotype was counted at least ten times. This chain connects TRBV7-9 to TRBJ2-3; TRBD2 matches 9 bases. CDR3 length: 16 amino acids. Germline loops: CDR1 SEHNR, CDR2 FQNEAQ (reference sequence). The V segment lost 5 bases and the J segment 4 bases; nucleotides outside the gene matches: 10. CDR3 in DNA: TGTGCCAGCAGCCCCCGGCGGGGGGGCTCGGCAGATACGCAGTATTTT. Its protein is CASSPRRGGSADTQYF.

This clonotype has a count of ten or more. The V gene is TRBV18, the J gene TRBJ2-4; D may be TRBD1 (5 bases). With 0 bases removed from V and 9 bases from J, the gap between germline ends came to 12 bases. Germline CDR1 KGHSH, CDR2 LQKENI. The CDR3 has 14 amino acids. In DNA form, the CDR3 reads TGTGCCAGCTCACCACCTACAGGACGGAGCATTCAGTACTTC. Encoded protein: CASSPPTGRSIQYF.

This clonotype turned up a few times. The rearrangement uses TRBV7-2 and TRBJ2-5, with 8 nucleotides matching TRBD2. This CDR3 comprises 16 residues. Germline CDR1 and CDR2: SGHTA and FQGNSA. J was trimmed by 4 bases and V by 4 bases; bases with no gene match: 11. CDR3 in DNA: TGTGCCAGCAGCTCCGGGGTAGCGGGGTTAGTAGAGACCCAGTACTTC. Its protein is CASSSGVAGLVETQYF.

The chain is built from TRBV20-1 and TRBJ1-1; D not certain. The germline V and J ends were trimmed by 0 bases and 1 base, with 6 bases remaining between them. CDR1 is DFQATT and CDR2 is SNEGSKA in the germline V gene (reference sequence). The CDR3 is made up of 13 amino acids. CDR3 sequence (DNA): TGCAGTGCTAGAGATGAAAGGAACACTGAAGCTTTCTTT. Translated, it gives CSARDERNTEAFF.

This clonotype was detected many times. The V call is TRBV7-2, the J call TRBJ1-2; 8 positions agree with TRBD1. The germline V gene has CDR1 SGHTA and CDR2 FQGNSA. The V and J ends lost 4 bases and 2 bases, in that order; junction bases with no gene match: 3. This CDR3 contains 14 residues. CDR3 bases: TGTGCCAGCAGCTACCGACAGGGGAACTATGGCTACACCTTC. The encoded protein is CASSYRQGNYGYTF.

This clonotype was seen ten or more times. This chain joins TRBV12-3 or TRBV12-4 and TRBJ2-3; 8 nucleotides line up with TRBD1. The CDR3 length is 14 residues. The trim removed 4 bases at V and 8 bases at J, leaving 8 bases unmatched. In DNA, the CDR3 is TGTGCCAGCAGTTCCGGACAGGGATCAGGTACGCAGTATTTT. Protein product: CASSSGQGSGTQYF.

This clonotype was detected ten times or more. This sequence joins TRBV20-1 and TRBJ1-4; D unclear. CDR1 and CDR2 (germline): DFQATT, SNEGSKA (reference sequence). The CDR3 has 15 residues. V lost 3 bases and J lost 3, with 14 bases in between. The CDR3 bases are TGCAGTGCTAGGTTGGGGATGCAGGCTAATGAAAAACTGTTTTTT. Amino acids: CSARLGMQANEKLFF.

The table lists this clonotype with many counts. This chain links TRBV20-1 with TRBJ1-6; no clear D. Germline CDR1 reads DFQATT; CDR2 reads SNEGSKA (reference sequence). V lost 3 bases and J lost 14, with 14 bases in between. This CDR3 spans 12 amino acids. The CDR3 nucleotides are TGCAGTGCTAGTATACAGTCTGGGACCCTCCACTTT. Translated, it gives CSASIQSGTLHF.

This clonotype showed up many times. This CDR3 is CASSSLSGAGFTDTQYF. The CDR3 DNA sequence: TGTGCCAGCAGTTCCTTGTCGGGAGCGGGGTTCACAGATACGCAGTATTTT. J is TRBJ2-3 and V is TRBV6-5; 7 bases are shared with TRBD2. There are 17 residues in the CDR3. V trimming: 4 bases; J trimming: 2 bases; junction bases outside the gene matches: 12. Germline CDR1 MNHEY, CDR2 SVGAGI.

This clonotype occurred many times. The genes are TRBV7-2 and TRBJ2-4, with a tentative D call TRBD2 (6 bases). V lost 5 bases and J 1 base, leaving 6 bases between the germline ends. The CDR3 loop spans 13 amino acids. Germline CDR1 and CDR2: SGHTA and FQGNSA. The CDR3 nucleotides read TGTGCCAGCAGCGGGGGGGCCAAAAACATTCAGTACTTC. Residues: CASSGGAKNIQYF.

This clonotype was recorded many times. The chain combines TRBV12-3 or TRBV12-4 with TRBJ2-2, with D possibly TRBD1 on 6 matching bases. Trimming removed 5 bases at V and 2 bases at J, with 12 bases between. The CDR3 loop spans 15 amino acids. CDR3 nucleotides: TGTGCCAGCAGTCCCCAGGGGTTTAACACCGGGGAGCTGTTTTTT. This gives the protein CASSPQGFNTGELFF.

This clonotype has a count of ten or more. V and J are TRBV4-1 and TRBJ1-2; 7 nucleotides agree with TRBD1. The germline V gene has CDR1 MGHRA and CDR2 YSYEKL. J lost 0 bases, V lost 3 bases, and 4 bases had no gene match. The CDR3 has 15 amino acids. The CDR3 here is CASSHRDSTNYGYTF. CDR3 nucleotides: TGCGCCAGCAGCCACCGGGACAGCACTAACTATGGCTACACCTTC.

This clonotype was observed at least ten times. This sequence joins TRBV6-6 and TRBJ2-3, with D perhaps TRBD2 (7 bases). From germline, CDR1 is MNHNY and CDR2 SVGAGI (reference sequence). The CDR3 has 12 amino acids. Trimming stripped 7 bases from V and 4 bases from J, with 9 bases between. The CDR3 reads CASKGGPDTQYF. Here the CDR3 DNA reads TGTGCCAGCAAGGGGGGGCCAGATACGCAGTATTTT.

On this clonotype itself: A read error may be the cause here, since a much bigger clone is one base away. The CDR3 region is CASSPTGKGETQYF. For the CDR3, the DNA is TGTGCCAGCAGCCCGACAGGGAAAGGGGAGACCCAGTACTTC. The V call is TRBV7-6, the J call TRBJ2-5; 7 bases are shared with TRBD1. V gave up 5 bases and J gave up 5 bases; unmatched junction bases: 8. The CDR3 runs 14 residues. Germline V CDR1 and CDR2: SGHVS, FNYEAQ.

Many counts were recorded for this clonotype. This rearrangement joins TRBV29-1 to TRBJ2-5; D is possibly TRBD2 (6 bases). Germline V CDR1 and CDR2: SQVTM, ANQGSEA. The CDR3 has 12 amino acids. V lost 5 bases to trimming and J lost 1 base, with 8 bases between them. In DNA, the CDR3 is TGCAGCGTTTTGGGACTCCAAGAGACCCAGTACTTC. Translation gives CSVLGLQETQYF.

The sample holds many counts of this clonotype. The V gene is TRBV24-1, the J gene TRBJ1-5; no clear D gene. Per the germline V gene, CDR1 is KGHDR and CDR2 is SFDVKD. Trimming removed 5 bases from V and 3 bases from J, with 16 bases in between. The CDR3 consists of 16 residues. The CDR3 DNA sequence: TGTGCCACCAGTGCCTCTGGCGGGTCCAACAATCAGCCCCAGCATTTT. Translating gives CATSASGGSNNQPQHF.